This TCR beta chain is drawn from a study of lymphopenia after photon versus proton radiotherapy. Whole-study results and caveats: In patients who died, overall survival fell as post-nadir TCR diversity dropped more. Post-nadir diversity loss with photons came from oligoclonal expansion, particularly CD8+ Temra cells. Photon-treated patients lost naive T cells and TCR diversity; proton-treated stayed stable. Only patients who died were analyzed for survival; proton advantage is unproven.

Measured with immunoSEQ multiplex PCR; TCRdb has only the in-frame clones, and not every one. This sample has approximately 62,000 clones, with 65% to 85% found just once. CDR1 MGHDK and CDR2 SYGVNS come from the germline V gene. This CDR3 is 14 amino acids long. The trim removed 4 bases at V and 3 bases at J, leaving 3 bases unmatched. This clone was recorded only once. Its specificity is not known. The rearrangement uses TRBV25-1 and TRBJ1-5, with TRBD1 matching over 7 bases. Specimen: peripheral blood, collected from a patient treated with proton-based radiotherapy. This clonotype was obtained from a man in his 60s with pancreatic cancer. The CDR3 region has the DNA TGTGCCAGCAGTGGCGGGACAGCCAATCAGCCCCAGCATTTT. Its protein product is CASSGGTANQPQHF.